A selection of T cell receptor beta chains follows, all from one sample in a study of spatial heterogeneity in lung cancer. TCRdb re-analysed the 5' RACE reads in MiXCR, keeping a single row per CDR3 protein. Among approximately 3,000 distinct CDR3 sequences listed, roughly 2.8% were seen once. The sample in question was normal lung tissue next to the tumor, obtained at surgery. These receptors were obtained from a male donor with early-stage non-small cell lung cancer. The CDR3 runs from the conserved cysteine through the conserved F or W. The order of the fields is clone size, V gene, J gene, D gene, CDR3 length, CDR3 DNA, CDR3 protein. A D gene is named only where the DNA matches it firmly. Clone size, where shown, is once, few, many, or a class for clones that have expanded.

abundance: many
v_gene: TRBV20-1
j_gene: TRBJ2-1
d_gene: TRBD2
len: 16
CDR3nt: TGCAGTGCTAGATCTCTCACTAGCGGGAGTTCGTATGAGCAGTTCTTC
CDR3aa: CSARSLTSGSSYEQFF

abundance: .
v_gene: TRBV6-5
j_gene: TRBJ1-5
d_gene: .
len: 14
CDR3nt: TGTGCCAGCAGTTACGGGGCGGGTGGCCAGCCCCAGCATTTT
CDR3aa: CASSYGAGGQPQHF

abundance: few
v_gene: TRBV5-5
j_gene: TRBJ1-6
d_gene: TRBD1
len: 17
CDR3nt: TGTGCCAGCAGCCGCGGACCCGGGACAGGTGGCGACTCACCCCTCCACTTT
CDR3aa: CASSRGPGTGGDSPLHF

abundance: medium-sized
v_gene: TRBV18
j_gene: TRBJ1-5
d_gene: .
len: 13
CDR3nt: TGTGCCAGCTCACCCGGGGGCGATCAGCCCCAGCATTTT
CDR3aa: CASSPGGDQPQHF

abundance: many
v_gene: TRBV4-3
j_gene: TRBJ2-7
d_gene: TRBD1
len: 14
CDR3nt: TGCGCCAGCAGCCAGGACAGGTTCACCTACGAGCAGTACTTC
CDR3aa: CASSQDRFTYEQYF

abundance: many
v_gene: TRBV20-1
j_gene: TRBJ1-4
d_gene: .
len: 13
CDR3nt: TGCAGTGCAAAGCACGAGGCCCCCGAAAAACTGTTTTTT
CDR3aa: CSAKHEAPEKLFF

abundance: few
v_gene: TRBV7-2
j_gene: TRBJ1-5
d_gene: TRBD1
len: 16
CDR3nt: TGTGCCAGCAGCCCCGGCCCCCTCGACAGGGGGCAGCCCCAGCATTTT
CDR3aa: CASSPGPLDRGQPQHF

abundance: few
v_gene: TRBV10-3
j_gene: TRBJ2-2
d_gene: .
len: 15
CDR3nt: TGTGCCATCAGTTCCGGGACGGCGAACACCGGGGAGCTGTTTTTT
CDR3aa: CAISSGTANTGELFF

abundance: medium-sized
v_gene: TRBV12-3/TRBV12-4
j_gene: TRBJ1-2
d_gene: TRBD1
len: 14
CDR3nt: TGTGCCAGCAGTTTTAACAGGGGAGGCTATGGCTACACCTTC
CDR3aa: CASSFNRGGYGYTF

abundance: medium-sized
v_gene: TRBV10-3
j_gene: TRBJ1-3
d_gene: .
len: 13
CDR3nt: TGTGCCTCCACCGGATTGCAGGGAAACACCATATATTTT
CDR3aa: CASTGLQGNTIYF

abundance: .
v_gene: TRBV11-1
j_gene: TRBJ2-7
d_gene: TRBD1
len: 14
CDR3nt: TGTGCCACCAGCGACAGGGGGCGATCCTACGAGCAGTACTTC
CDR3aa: CATSDRGRSYEQYF

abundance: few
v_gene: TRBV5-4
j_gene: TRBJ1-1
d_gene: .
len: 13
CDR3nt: TGTGCCAGCAGCTCGACAAGGGACACTGAAGCTTTCTTT
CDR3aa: CASSSTRDTEAFF

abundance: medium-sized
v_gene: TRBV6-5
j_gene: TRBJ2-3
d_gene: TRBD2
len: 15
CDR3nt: TGTGCCAGCAGTTACTCGACTAGCGGGGCAGATACGCAGTATTTT
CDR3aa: CASSYSTSGADTQYF

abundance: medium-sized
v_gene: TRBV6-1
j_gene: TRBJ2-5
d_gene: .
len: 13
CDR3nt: TGTGCCAGCAACCCAAGAGGGGTGGAGACCCAGTACTTC
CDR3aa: CASNPRGVETQYF

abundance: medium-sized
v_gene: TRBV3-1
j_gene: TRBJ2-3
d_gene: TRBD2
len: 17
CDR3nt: TGTGCCAGCAGCCAAGATGTAGCGGGAGGGGTCACAGATACGCAGTATTTT
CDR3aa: CASSQDVAGGVTDTQYF

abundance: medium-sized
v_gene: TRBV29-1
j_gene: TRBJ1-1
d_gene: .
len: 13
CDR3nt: TGCAGCGTTGGTTGGGGCAGAGACACTGAAGCTTTCTTT
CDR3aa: CSVGWGRDTEAFF

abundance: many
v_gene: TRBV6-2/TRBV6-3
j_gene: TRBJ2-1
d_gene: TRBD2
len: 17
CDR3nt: TGTGCCAGCAGTTACTCGCTAGCGGGGGCGCGGTGGGATGAGCAGTTCTTC
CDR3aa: CASSYSLAGARWDEQFF

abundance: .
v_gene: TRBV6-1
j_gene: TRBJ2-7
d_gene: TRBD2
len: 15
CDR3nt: TGTGCCAGCAGTGTAACTAGCGGGAGTTTATACGAGCAGTACTTC
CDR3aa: CASSVTSGSLYEQYF

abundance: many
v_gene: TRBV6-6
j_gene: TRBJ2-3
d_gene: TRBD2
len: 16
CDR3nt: TGTGCCAGCAGTTACGGCGGGGGGCCTAGCACAGATACGCAGTATTTT
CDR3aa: CASSYGGGPSTDTQYF

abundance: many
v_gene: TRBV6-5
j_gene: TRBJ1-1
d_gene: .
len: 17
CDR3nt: TGTGCCAGCAGCCCACCCCCCCGGAGGGGCCAGAACACTGAAGCTTTCTTT
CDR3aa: CASSPPPRRGQNTEAFF

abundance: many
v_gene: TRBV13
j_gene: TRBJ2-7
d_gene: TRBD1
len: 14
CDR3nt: TGTGCCAGCAGCCCGCGACAGGGGGCCTACGAGCAGTACTTC
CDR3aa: CASSPRQGAYEQYF

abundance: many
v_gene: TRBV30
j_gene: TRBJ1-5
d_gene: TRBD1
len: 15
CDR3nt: TGTGCCTGGAGTCCTAACGACAGGGGGGACCAGCCCCAGCATTTT
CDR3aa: CAWSPNDRGDQPQHF

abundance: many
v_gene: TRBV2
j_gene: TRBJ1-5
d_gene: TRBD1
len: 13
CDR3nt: TGTGCCAGCAGGGGGACAGGGGATCAGCCCCAGCATTTT
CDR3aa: CASRGTGDQPQHF

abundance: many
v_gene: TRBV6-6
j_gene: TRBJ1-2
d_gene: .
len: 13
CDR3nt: TGTGCCAGCAGTTACCGGGGGATCTATGGCTACACCTTC
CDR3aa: CASSYRGIYGYTF

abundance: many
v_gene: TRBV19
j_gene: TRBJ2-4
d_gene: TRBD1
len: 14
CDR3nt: TGTGCCAGTAGTCAACCGGGACAGGTTAACATTCAGTACTTC
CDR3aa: CASSQPGQVNIQYF

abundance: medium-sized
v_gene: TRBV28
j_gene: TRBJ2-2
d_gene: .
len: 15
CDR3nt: TGTGCCAGCAGTTCCACGGGGCCTCCCTGGGGGGAGCTGTTTTTT
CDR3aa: CASSSTGPPWGELFF

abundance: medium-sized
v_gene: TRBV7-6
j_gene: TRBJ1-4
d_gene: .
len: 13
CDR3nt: TGTGCCAGCAGCCTCGCAGCTAATGAAAAACTGTTTTTT
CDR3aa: CASSLAANEKLFF

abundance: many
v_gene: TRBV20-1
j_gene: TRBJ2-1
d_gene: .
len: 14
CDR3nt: TGCAGTGCTGGGACACCCACCGTCTACAATGAGCAGTTCTTC
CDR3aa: CSAGTPTVYNEQFF

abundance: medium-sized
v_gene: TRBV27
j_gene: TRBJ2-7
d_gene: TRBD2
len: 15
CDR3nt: TGTGCCAGCAGTTTCAATGGCGGGGGGCTGTACGAGCAGTACTTC
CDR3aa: CASSFNGGGLYEQYF

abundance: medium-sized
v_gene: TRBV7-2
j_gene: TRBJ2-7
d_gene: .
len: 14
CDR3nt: TGTGCCAGCAGCTTATATTCAGACTCCTACGAGCAGTACTTC
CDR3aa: CASSLYSDSYEQYF

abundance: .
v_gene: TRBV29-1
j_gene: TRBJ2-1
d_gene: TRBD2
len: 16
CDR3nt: TGCAGCGTTGCAAGGTTTGGGACTAGCGGGATAAATGAGCAGTTCTTC
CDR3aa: CSVARFGTSGINEQFF

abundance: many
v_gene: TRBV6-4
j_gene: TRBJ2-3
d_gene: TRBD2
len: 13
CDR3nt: TGTGCCAGCGCGGGGGAGTTGGCAGATACGCAGTATTTT
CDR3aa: CASAGELADTQYF

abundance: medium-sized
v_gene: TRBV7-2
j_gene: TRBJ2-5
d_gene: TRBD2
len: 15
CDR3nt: TGTGCCAGCAGCTCCCCAGCGGGGGCCGCGGAGACCCAGTACTTC
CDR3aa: CASSSPAGAAETQYF

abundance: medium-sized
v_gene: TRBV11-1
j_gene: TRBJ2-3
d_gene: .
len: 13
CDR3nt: TGTGCCAGCAGCCTTATCCTTGGGGATACGCAGTATTTT
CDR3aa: CASSLILGDTQYF

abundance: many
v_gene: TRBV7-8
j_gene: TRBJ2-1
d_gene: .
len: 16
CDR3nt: TGTGCCAGCAGCTTAATCTTGTCGGGGTCCTACAATGAGCAGTTCTTC
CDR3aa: CASSLILSGSYNEQFF

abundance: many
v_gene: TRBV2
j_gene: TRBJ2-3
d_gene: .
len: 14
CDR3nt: TGTGCCAGCAGTGAAGATGGGGCGACAGATACGCAGTATTTT
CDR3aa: CASSEDGATDTQYF

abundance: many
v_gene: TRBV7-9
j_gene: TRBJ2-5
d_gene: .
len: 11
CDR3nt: TGTGCCAGCTGGGTGGCTGAGACCCAGTACTTC
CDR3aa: CASWVAETQYF

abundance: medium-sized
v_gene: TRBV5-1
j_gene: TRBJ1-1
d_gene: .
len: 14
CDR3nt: TGCGCCAGCAGTCAAACGGGCAGGGACACTGAAGCTTTCTTT
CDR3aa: CASSQTGRDTEAFF

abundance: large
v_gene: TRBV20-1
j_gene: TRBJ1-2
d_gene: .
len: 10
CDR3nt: TGCAGTCCCGACAGCTATGGCTACACCTTC
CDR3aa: CSPDSYGYTF

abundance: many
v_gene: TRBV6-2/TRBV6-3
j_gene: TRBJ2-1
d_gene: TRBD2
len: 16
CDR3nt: TGTGCCAGCAGTTACAGCGGGAGCGGCTCCTACAATGAGCAGTTCTTC
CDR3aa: CASSYSGSGSYNEQFF

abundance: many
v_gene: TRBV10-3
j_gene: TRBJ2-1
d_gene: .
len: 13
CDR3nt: TGTGCCCTACGCGGGGGCGAGGTGAATGAGCAGTTCTTC
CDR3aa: CALRGGEVNEQFF

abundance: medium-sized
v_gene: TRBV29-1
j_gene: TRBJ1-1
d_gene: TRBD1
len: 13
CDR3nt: TGCAGCGTGCGCGGACAGGGATGGACTGAAGCTTTCTTT
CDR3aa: CSVRGQGWTEAFF

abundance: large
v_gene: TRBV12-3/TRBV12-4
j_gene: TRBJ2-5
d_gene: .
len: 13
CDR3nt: TGTGCCAGCAGTTTTGGAGGGAGAGAGACCCAGTACTTC
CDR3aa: CASSFGGRETQYF

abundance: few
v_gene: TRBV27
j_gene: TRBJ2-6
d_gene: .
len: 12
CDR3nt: TGTGCCAGCAGGTCTGGGGCCAACGTCCTGACTTTC
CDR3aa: CASRSGANVLTF

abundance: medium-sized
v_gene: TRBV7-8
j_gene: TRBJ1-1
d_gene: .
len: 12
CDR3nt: TGTGCCAGCATGTCTCTGAACACTGAAGCTTTCTTT
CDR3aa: CASMSLNTEAFF

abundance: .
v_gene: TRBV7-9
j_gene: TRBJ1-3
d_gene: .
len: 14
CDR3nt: TGTTCCAGCAGCTTATCTGGTTCTGGAAACACCATATATTTT
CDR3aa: CSSSLSGSGNTIYF

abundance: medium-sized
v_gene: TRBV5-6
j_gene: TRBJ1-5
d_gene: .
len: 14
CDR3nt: TGTGCCAGCAGCTTAAGGGAGGCTTATCAGCCCCAGCATTTT
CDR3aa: CASSLREAYQPQHF

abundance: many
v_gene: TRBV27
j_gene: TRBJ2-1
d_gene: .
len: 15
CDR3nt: TGTGCCAGCAGTTTATTTGGGAGCTCCTACAATGAGCAGTTCTTC
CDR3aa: CASSLFGSSYNEQFF

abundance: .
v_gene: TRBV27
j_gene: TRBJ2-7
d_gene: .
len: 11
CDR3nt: TGTGCCAGCGGTTCCACCTACGAGCAGTACTTC
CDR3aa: CASGSTYEQYF

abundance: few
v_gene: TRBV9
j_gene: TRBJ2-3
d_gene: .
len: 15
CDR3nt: TGTGCCAGCAGCGTAGCGGGGACTAGCACAGATACGCAGTATTTT
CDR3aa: CASSVAGTSTDTQYF

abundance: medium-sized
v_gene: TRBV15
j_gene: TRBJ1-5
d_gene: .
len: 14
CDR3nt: TGTGCCACCAGCAGAGACAACTCAGGTCAGCCCCAGCATTTT
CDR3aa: CATSRDNSGQPQHF

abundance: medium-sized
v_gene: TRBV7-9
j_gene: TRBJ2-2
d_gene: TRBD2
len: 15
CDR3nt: TGTGCCAGCAGCTTATTGACTAGCAGGGCCGGGGAGCTGTTTTTT
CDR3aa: CASSLLTSRAGELFF

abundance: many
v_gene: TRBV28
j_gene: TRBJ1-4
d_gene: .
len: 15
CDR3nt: TGTGCCAGCAGTCCCGTGGACAGCGCTAATGAAAAACTGTTTTTT
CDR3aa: CASSPVDSANEKLFF

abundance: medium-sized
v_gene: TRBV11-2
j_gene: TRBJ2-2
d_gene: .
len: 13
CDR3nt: TGTGCCAGCAGCTCAAGTCTCACCGGGGAGCTGTTTTTT
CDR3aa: CASSSSLTGELFF

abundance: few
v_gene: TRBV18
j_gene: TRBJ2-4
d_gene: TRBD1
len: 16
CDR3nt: TGTGCCAGCTCACCGACAGGGATGGGGACCAAAAACATTCAGTACTTC
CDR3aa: CASSPTGMGTKNIQYF